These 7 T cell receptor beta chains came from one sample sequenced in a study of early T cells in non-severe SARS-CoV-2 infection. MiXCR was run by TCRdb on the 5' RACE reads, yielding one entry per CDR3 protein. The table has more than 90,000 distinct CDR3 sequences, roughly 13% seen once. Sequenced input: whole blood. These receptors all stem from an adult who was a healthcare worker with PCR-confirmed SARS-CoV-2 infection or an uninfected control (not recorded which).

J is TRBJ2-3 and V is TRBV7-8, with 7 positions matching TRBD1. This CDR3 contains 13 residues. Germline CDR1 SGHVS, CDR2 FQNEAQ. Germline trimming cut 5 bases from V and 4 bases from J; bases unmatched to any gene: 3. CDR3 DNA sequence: TGTGCCAGCAGCGGCCAGGGGGCAGATACGCAGTATTTT. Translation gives CASSGQGADTQYF. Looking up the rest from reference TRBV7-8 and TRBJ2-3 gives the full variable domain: GAGVSQSPRYKVAKRGQDVALRCDPISGHVSLFWYQQALGQGPEFLTYFQNEAQLDKSGLPSDRFFAERPEGSVSTLKIQRTQQEDSAVYLCASSGQGADTQYFGPGTRLTVL.

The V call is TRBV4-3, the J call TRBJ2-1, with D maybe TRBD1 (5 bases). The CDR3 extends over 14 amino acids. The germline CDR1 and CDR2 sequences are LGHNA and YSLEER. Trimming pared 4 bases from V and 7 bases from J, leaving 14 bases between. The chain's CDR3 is CASSPLGRANEQFF. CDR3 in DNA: TGCGCCAGCAGCCCTTTGGGCAGGGCGAATGAGCAGTTCTTC.

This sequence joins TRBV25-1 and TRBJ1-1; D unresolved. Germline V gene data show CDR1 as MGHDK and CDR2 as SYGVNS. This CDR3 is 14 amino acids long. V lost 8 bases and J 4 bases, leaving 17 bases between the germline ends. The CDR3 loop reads CASSTPKAGTEAFF. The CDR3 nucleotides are TGTGCCAGCTCCACCCCGAAGGCGGGCACTGAAGCTTTCTTT.

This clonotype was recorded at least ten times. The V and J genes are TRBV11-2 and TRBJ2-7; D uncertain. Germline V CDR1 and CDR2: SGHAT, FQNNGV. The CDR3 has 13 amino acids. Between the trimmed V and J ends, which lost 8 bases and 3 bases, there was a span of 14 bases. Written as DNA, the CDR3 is TGTGCCAGCTCGGCTCTAGAGAACTACGAGCAGTACTTC. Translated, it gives CASSALENYEQYF.

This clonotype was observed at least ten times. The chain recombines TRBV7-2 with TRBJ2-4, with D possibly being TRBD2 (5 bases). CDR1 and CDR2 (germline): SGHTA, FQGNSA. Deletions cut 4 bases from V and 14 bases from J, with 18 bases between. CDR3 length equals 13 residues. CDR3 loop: CASSSTLGLVKYF. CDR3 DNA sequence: TGTGCCAGCAGCTCGACCCTTGGACTGGTTAAGTACTTC.

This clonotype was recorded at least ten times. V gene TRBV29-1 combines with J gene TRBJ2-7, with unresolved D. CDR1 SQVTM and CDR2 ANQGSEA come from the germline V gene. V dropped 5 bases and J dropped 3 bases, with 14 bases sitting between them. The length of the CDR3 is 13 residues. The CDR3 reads CSVLSGQSYEQYF. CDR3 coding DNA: TGCAGCGTTCTCTCCGGGCAGAGCTACGAGCAGTACTTC.

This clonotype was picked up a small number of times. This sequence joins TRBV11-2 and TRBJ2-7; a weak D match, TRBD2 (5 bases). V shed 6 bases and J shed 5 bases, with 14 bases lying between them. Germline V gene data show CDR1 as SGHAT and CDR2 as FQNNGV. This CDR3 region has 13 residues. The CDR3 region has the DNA TGTGCCAGCAGTTTGTACCGGCGGGACGAGCAGTACTTC. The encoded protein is CASSLYRRDEQYF. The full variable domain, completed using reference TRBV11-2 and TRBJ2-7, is EAGVAQSPRYKIIEKRQSVAFWCNPISGHATLYWYQQILGQGPKLLIQFQNNGVVDDSQLPKDRFSAERLKGVDSTLKIQPAKLEDSAVYLCASSLYRRDEQYFGPGTRLTVT.